This T cell receptor (beta chain) stems from a study of T-cell reconstitution after alpha-beta-depleted transplantation in children. Molecular barcoding with unique molecular identifiers was used for the TCRbeta library. TCRdb processed the PCR reads anew with MiXCR; each CDR3 protein has one entry. The sample has approximately 83,000 distinct CDR3 sequences, more than 9% seen once; the top ten hold approximately 15%. Trimming shortened V by 3 bases and J by 0 bases, and 17 bases separated the two germline ends. This CDR3 spans 17 amino acids. CDR1 and CDR2 from the germline V gene are SGHRS and YFSETQ.

This sequence originates from a human donor who donated a stem cell graft to a child with inherited bone marrow failure. The chain couples TRBV5-1 to TRBJ2-3; D assignment may be TRBD1 or TRBD2 (6 bases each). The input for sequencing was PBMCs from the stem cell graft donor, taken from the stem cell graft. CDR3 in amino acids: CASSSSRGLHSTDTQYF. CDR3 nucleotide sequence: TGCGCCAGCAGCTCCTCCCGGGGGCTCCACAGCACAGATACGCAGTATTTT.